A single sample gave rise to the 13 T cell receptor beta chains below, sequenced in a study of OX40 agonist ivuxolimab in advanced cancers. TCRdb's copy holds only in-frame clones and misses some; the assay was immunoSEQ multiplex PCR. This table holds tens of thousands of clones, approximately 94% found once. The sample consisted of CD4+ or CD8+ T cells sorted from blood, taken in a trial of the OX40 agonist ivuxolimab. All receptors come from an adult with an advanced solid tumor such as melanoma, head and neck, liver or kidney cancer.

In its sample, this clone was seen once. This sequence joins TRBV7-9 and TRBJ2-1; D perhaps matches TRBD1 (6 bases). Deletions cut 0 bases from V and 7 bases from J, with 19 bases between. The CDR3 is made up of 17 amino acids. CDR1 and CDR2 from the germline V gene are SEHNR and FQNEAQ (reference sequence). CDR3 coding DNA: TGTGCCAGCAGCTTAGCGGGGGCCGGGACCGAGGTGAATGAGCAGTTCTTC. The encoded protein is CASSLAGAGTEVNEQFF.

This clone is deemed medium-sized. The rearrangement links TRBV19 to TRBJ2-6, with D tentatively TRBD1 (6 bases). Trimming took 8 bases from V and 0 from J, leaving 8 bases between them. The CDR3 is 14 amino acids. Looked up from germline, CDR1 is LNHDA and CDR2 is SQIVND (reference sequence). CDR3 nucleotides: TGTGCCAGTTCACAGGGCTCTGGGGCCAACGTCCTGACTTTC. This encodes CASSQGSGANVLTF.

The chain recombines TRBV9 with TRBJ2-2; D is unclear. V was shortened by 0 bases and J by 7 bases, with 4 bases between the two germline ends. This CDR3 comprises 12 residues. Germline V gene data show CDR1 as SGDLS and CDR2 as YYNGEE. The CDR3 DNA follows: TGTGCCAGCAGCGTAGGGGGCGGGGAGCTGTTTTTT. Amino acid sequence: CASSVGGGELFF.

V is TRBV10-3 and J is TRBJ2-1; D might be TRBD2 (6 bases). V was shortened by 4 bases and J by 10 bases, with 23 bases between the two germline ends. The CDR3 runs to 16 residues. Germline assignment: CDR1 ENHRY and CDR2 SYGVKD. The CDR3 protein is CAISGGGAGGLWEQFF. CDR3 nucleotides: TGTGCCATCAGTGGGGGAGGAGCGGGTGGCTTATGGGAGCAGTTCTTC.

The chain is built from TRBV4-2 and TRBJ2-1; TRBD2 agrees at 11 bases. CDR3 size: 18 residues. V trimming: 0 bases; J trimming: 5 bases; junction bases outside the gene matches: 9. In germline, CDR1 is LGHNA, CDR2 YNFKEQ. The CDR3, as DNA: TGTGCCAGCAGCCAAGATATCTTGCGACTAGCGGGGAACAATGAGCAGTTCTTC. Amino acid sequence: CASSQDILRLAGNNEQFF.

This sequence joins TRBV4-3 and TRBJ2-1, with D uncertain. The length of the CDR3 is 12 residues. CDR1 LGHNA and CDR2 YSLEER come from the germline V gene. V was pared by 2 bases and J by 9 bases, with 8 bases between. CDR3 nucleotides: TGCGCCAGCAGCCAAAATAAGGCTGAGCAGTTCTTC. This encodes CASSQNKAEQFF.

The V call is TRBV4-2, the J call TRBJ2-1; TRBD2 might be the D (7 bases). Germline lookup yields CDR1 LGHNA and CDR2 YNFKEQ. The ends were cut back, 0 bases at V and 3 bases at J, with 9 bases in the middle. The CDR3 consists of 15 residues. The chain's CDR3 is CASSQDGGLYNEQFF. As DNA, the CDR3 is TGTGCCAGCAGCCAAGACGGGGGGCTCTACAATGAGCAGTTCTTC.

This chain connects TRBV4-3 to TRBJ2-1, with 7 bases aligning to TRBD2. The V gene's germline CDR1 is LGHNA and CDR2 YSLEER. With 1 base clipped from V and 9 bases from J, the junction kept 12 bases outside the gene matches. The CDR3 sequence is 16 residues long. The DNA of the CDR3 is TGCGCCAGCAGCCAAGCGGGGGGTCGTTATTTAGGTGAGCAGTTCTTC. This translates into CASSQAGGRYLGEQFF.

Concerning this clone: The sample carries other DNA sequences with the same CDR3. The chain has TRBV9 and TRBJ2-3, with D maybe TRBD1 (6 bases). CDR3 length: 13 residues. The germline gives CDR1 SGDLS, CDR2 YYNGEE. Trimming took 2 bases from V and 3 from J, leaving 7 bases between them. This CDR3 is CASSVTGTDTQYF. In DNA, the CDR3 is TGTGCCAGCAGCGTTACAGGGACAGATACGCAGTATTTT.

The rearrangement uses TRBV5-1 and TRBJ2-3, with 8 bases that match TRBD2. CDR1 and CDR2 (germline): SGHRS, YFSETQ. The junction had 8 bases not matched to a gene; V was cut back by 7 bases and J by 1 base. The CDR3 spans 15 residues. CDR3 DNA: TGCGCCAGCGCTTCCCAGACTAGCGGCACAGATACGCAGTATTTT. This codes for CASASQTSGTDTQYF.

J is TRBJ1-1 and V is TRBV29-1, with D unclear. Germline values: CDR1 SQVTM, CDR2 ANQGSEA. V was shortened by 4 bases and J by 7 bases, with 13 bases between the two germline ends. The CDR3 extends over 12 amino acids. The CDR3 here is CSVVGLGNEAFF. CDR3 in DNA: TGCAGCGTTGTCGGATTAGGGAATGAAGCTTTCTTT.

This clone was counted a single time. The genes are TRBV5-1 and TRBJ2-3, with 8 positions matching TRBD2. Germline values: CDR1 SGHRS, CDR2 YFSETQ. This CDR3 has 16 residues. Unmatched junction bases numbered 9, after V lost 4 bases and J lost 2 bases. CDR3 sequence reads: CASSPREGGNTDTQYF. In DNA, the CDR3 is TGCGCCAGCAGCCCCCGGGAGGGAGGTAACACAGATACGCAGTATTTT.

The table lists this clone with a few counts. The chain employs TRBV4-2 and TRBJ2-6, with D maybe TRBD2 (5 bases). From germline, CDR1 is LGHNA and CDR2 YNFKEQ. V lost 3 bases, J lost 1 base, and 10 bases lay in between. The length of the CDR3 is 16 residues. The CDR3: CASSHEGTSGANVLTF. CDR3 nucleotides: TGTGCCAGCAGCCACGAGGGAACGTCTGGGGCCAACGTCCTGACTTTC.